This is a list of T cell receptor beta chains from one sample in a study of T cell clonotyping in hematopoietic cell transplantation. Assay used: immunoSEQ multiplex PCR; TCRdb lists only in-frame clones, some missing. Of 5,500 to 6,000 clones in the sample, about nine tenths are singletons; the top ten hold around 45%. This specimen consisted of peripheral blood mononuclear cells, obtained 100 days after allogeneic stem cell transplant. Receptors originate from a female patient in her 50s who had an allogeneic stem cell transplant from a related donor, so the T cells may come from the graft donor. Some clones in this sample may be carry-over from other donors' samples. Both conserved end residues are part of each CDR3. The order of the fields is clone size, V gene, J gene, D gene, CDR3 DNA, CDR3 protein. A D gene is named only where the DNA matches it firmly. Some rows have no size entry. The others give once, few or many, or a class for an expanded clone.

NA,TRBV25-1,TRBJ2-1,NA,TGTGCCAGCAGTTCATCTGGAGTCTACAATGAGCAGTTCTTC,CASSSSGVYNEQFF
NA,TRBV5-5,TRBJ1-5,NA,TGTGCCAGCAGCATACAGGTTTCCAGCAATCAGCCCCAGCATTTT,CASSIQVSSNQPQHF
NA,TRBV5-1,TRBJ1-2,NA,TGCGCCAGCAGCTTGGACAGGCCTAACTATGGCTACACCTTC,CASSLDRPNYGYTF
NA,TRBV19,TRBJ2-1,TRBD2,TGTGCCAGTAGTAGTCCGGGACTAGCGAGTAACAATGAGCAGTTCTTC,CASSSPGLASNNEQFF
NA,TRBV30,TRBJ1-4,NA,TGTGCCTGGAGTTTGGGGCGGGGGACCGAAAAACTGTTTTTT,CAWSLGRGTEKLFF
NA,TRBV18,TRBJ1-2,TRBD1,TGTGCCAGCTCACCAATGGGACAGCCGGCGGGCTATGGCTACACCTTC,CASSPMGQPAGYGYTF
NA,TRBV5-6,TRBJ2-7,TRBD1,TGTGCCAGCAGCTGGACAGGGATCTCCTACGAGCAGTACTTC,CASSWTGISYEQYF
NA,TRBV29-1,TRBJ1-2,TRBD1,TGCAGCGTCAGCCGGGACAGGGGGCCTTATGGCTACACCTTC,CSVSRDRGPYGYTF
NA,TRBV5-4,TRBJ2-1,TRBD1,TGTGCCAGCAGCCCAGGGGGACAGGGCCCCTACAATGAGCAGTTCTTC,CASSPGGQGPYNEQFF
NA,TRBV9,TRBJ1-1,NA,TGTGCCAGCAGCGTAGCGAACACTGAAGCTTTCTTT,CASSVANTEAFF
few,TRBV28,TRBJ2-4,NA,TGTGCCAGCAGTTTCGATGACAGCTTGAAAAACATTCAGTACTTC,CASSFDDSLKNIQYF
once,TRBV15,TRBJ2-5,TRBD2,TGTGCCACCAGCAGAGTGATCCTAGCGGCGACAGAGACCCAGTACTTC,CATSRVILAATETQYF
NA,TRBV4-2,TRBJ2-5,TRBD1,TGTGCCAGCAGCCAGGGGGACAGGCTCGAGGAAGAGACCCAGTACTTC,CASSQGDRLEEETQYF
NA,TRBV7-2,TRBJ2-2,TRBD1,TGTGCCAGCAGCTTCGACAGGGTCACCGGGGAGCTGTTTTTT,CASSFDRVTGELFF
NA,TRBV7-8,TRBJ1-2,TRBD1,TGTGCCAGCAGCCCGGGACAGGGGGCAAATGGCTACACCTTC,CASSPGQGANGYTF
once,TRBV2,TRBJ2-7,TRBD1,TGTGCCAGCATTCGGACAGGGGGCTTGGGGCAGTACTTC,CASIRTGGLGQYF
NA,TRBV7-2,TRBJ1-1,NA,TGTGCCAGCAGCTTAGGCCGGTCGGGCACTGAAGCTTTCTTT,CASSLGRSGTEAFF
NA,TRBV6-1,TRBJ2-1,TRBD1,TGTGCCAGCAGTCTAACAGGGGCAAATGAGCAGTTCTTC,CASSLTGANEQFF
NA,TRBV29-1,TRBJ1-2,NA,TGCAGCGTTGGGTCGGGGGTCCGGGATGGCTACACCTTC,CSVGSGVRDGYTF
NA,TRBV14,TRBJ1-6,TRBD1,TGTGCCAGCAGCCAAACCGGGACAGCCGGAAATTCACCCCTCCACTTT,CASSQTGTAGNSPLHF
NA,TRBV7-6,TRBJ2-7,TRBD2,TGTGCCAGCAGCTTAGTTGAAAGGGGACTAGCAGACCTCGAGCAGTACTTC,CASSLVERGLADLEQYF
NA,TRBV7-7,TRBJ1-1,NA,TGTGCCAGCAGCCCCTTCTTGGGGGGGGAGGCTTTCTTT,CASSPFLGGEAFF
NA,TRBV4-3,TRBJ1-5,NA,TGCGCCAGCAGCCAAGATATGTGGAACAATCAGCCCCAGCATTTT,CASSQDMWNNQPQHF
NA,TRBV30,TRBJ1-1,NA,TGTGCCTGGAAACGGCAGCCTTTGGGAACTGAAGCTTTCTTT,CAWKRQPLGTEAFF
NA,TRBV7-8,TRBJ2-1,NA,TGTGCCCTAACCGGACTCCCTAAGGACAATGAGCAGTTCTTC,CALTGLPKDNEQFF
once,TRBV27,TRBJ2-7,TRBD2,TGTGCCAGCAGTTTCTCTAGCGGGGGCGACTACGAGCAGTACTTC,CASSFSSGGDYEQYF
NA,TRBV28,TRBJ2-7,NA,TGTGCCAGCAGTTCATTGCTCCCCGACGGGCAGTACTTC,CASSSLLPDGQYF
NA,TRBV6-7,TRBJ2-7,TRBD2,TGTGCCAGCAGTTACGTCGGGACTAGCGGGGATTTATGGCAGTACTTC,CASSYVGTSGDLWQYF
NA,TRBV5-1,TRBJ1-2,NA,TGCGCCAGCAGCTTGCAGGCAGGGGAGCGCGAAAACTATGGCTACACCTTC,CASSLQAGERENYGYTF
NA,TRBV5-1,TRBJ1-1,NA,TGCGCCAGCACGGGCAGGGAGAACACTGAAGCTTTCTTT,CASTGRENTEAFF
few,TRBV6-5,TRBJ1-4,NA,TGTGCCGCCGGGGGGCGAGCAACTAATGAAAAACTGTTTTTT,CAAGGRATNEKLFF
NA,TRBV7-2,TRBJ1-5,NA,TGTGCCAGCAGCTTAGAGGCAGGGCCCTCAAGCAATCAGCCCCAGCATTTT,CASSLEAGPSSNQPQHF
few,TRBV28,TRBJ2-7,NA,TGTGCCAGCAGTTTTTCTTCCTACGAGCAGTACTTC,CASSFSSYEQYF
NA,TRBV27,TRBJ1-2,NA,TGTGCCAGCAGTTTATCTTTTGGGGGAGGTGATGGCTACACCTTC,CASSLSFGGGDGYTF
once,TRBV11-2,TRBJ1-2,TRBD1,TGTGCCAGCAGCTTAGAGGGACAGACCCCTAACTATGGCTACACCTTC,CASSLEGQTPNYGYTF
NA,TRBV18,TRBJ1-1,TRBD1,TGTGCCAGCTCACCACCGAGCCCACAGGGGGCGAACACTGAAGCTTTCTTT,CASSPPSPQGANTEAFF
NA,TRBV5-7,TRBJ2-7,TRBD1,TGTGCCAGCAGCTTGGCCCGGGACAGGGCCTACGAGCAGTACTTC,CASSLARDRAYEQYF
NA,TRBV4-3,TRBJ1-5,NA,TGCGCCAGCAGCCAAGTTGCTAGCAATCAGCCCCAGCATTTT,CASSQVASNQPQHF
NA,TRBV20-1,TRBJ1-2,NA,TGCAGTGCAGAGCCGAACTATGGCTACACCTTC,CSAEPNYGYTF
NA,TRBV14,TRBJ1-2,NA,TGTGCCAGCAGCCAAGATTATAGAACAGGACTCACCTTC,CASSQDYRTGLTF
NA,TRBV30,TRBJ2-7,NA,TGTGCCTGTGGCAGGGCCCACGAGCAGTACTTC,CACGRAHEQYF
once,TRBV5-8,TRBJ1-3,TRBD1,TGTGCCAGCAGCTTCGACAGGGTTGGGAGGAACACCATATATTTT,CASSFDRVGRNTIYF
NA,TRBV27,TRBJ1-5,NA,TGTGCCAGCAGCCTGGCTCTGAATCAGCCCCAGCATTTT,CASSLALNQPQHF